This T cell receptor (beta chain) was captured by sequencing in a study of blood T cell repertoires in COVID-19. Background on the study: Italy, Spain and the United States were the sources of the convalescent and acute COVID-19 samples. T cells, B-cell-depleted T cells, or PBMCs supplied cDNA or gDNA.

In the study's own analysis: Cell counts per sample came from amplifying reference gene primers. This table comes from immunoSEQ multiplex PCR, and its TCRdb copy is limited to in-frame clones, with some not included. V and J calls and clone size are copied from that table; D and trimming were computed from the DNA. The data show about 290,000 clones, with approximately 80% seen just once and less than 4.5% held by the top ten. The CDR3 has 13 residues. V lost 3 bases to trimming and J lost 6 bases, with 9 bases between them. The chain employs TRBV12-3 or TRBV12-4 and TRBJ2-1; tentatively, D is TRBD1 (5 bases). The receptor comes from a woman aged 50 to 60 with active or convalescent COVID-19. Sequenced: peripheral blood. The CDR3 spells CASSFRAGNEQFF. The DNA for the CDR3 is TGTGCCAGCAGTTTCAGGGCAGGCAATGAGCAGTTCTTC.